The 31 T cell receptor beta chains presented below share a single source sample, sequenced in a study of blood T cell repertoires in COVID-19. TCRdb's table, derived via immunoSEQ multiplex PCR, lists solely in-frame clones and lacks some. This table holds 150,000 or so clones, approximately 89% found once. Material for sequencing was peripheral blood. The receptors shown here come from a man aged 50 to 60 with acute or convalescent COVID-19.

This CDR3 reads CASSQDQRPSRGEAFF. The CDR3 nucleotides are TGTGCCAGCAGCCAAGATCAGAGGCCAAGTCGTGGTGAAGCTTTCTTT. J is TRBJ1-1 and V is TRBV3-1 (or the pseudogene TRBV3-2); no clear D. V was clipped by 0 bases and J by 7 bases, with 18 bases between them. CDR1 and CDR2 from the germline V gene are LGHDT and YNNKEL (reference sequence). The CDR3 spans 16 residues.

The chain couples TRBV28 to TRBJ2-3; 12 bases are a match to TRBD2. The CDR3 consists of 16 residues. With 4 bases clipped from V and 2 bases from J, the junction kept 4 bases outside the gene matches. The germline CDR1 and CDR2 sequences are MDHEN and SYDVKM. Here the CDR3 DNA reads TGTGCCAGCAGTTCCAGACTAGCGGGGGTCACAGATACGCAGTATTTT. Translated, it gives CASSSRLAGVTDTQYF.

The chain joins TRBV19 to TRBJ2-7, with 7 bases fitting TRBD1. Losses at the gene ends were 6 bases for V and 3 bases for J; bases not matched to a gene: 23. Germline V lookup: CDR1 LNHDA, CDR2 SQIVND (reference sequence). The CDR3 is made up of 19 amino acids. CDR3 region: CASRTQGMIGKIWSYEQYF. CDR3 nucleotide sequence: TGTGCCAGTAGAACACAGGGGATGATCGGCAAAATTTGGAGCTACGAGCAGTACTTC.

V is TRBV20-1 and J is TRBJ2-3; tentatively, D is TRBD2 (6 bases). The V end lost 3 bases, the J end lost 0 bases, and 10 bases lay between the germline ends. The CDR3 consists of 14 residues. Germline loops: CDR1 DFQATT, CDR2 SNEGSKA (reference sequence). The CDR3 here is CSASKSGSTDTQYF. The CDR3 DNA sequence: TGCAGTGCTAGTAAAAGCGGGAGCACAGATACGCAGTATTTT.

The chain couples TRBV6-5 to TRBJ2-7; D is possibly TRBD2 (5 bases). Per the germline V gene, CDR1 is MNHEY and CDR2 is SVGAGI. Between the trimmed V and J ends, which lost 4 bases and 5 bases, there was a span of 15 bases. This CDR3 spans 14 amino acids. CDR3 sequence: CASSSFGETNEQYF. DNA of the CDR3: TGTGCCAGCAGTTCCTTCGGGGAGACGAACGAGCAGTACTTC.

This clone occurred a few times. The chain has TRBV5-1 and TRBJ2-5, with D possibly TRBD2 on 6 matching bases. The CDR3 length is 16 residues. The V end was cut by 2 bases, the J end by 5 bases, with 19 bases between. The germline gives CDR1 SGHRS, CDR2 YFSETQ. The CDR3 bases are TGCGCCAGCAGCTTTGGCGGAGGCTGGGGGGTGGAGACCCAGTACTTC. Amino acids: CASSFGGGWGVETQYF.

The rearrangement joins TRBV27 to TRBJ2-1; 15 bases fit TRBD2. The CDR3 covers 15 residues. CDR1 is MNHEY and CDR2 is SMNVEV in the germline V gene (reference sequence). After removal of 7 bases from V and 8 bases from J, the junction contained 6 bases not matched to a gene. CDR3 amino acids: CASTRGTSGRYEQFF. The CDR3 region has the DNA TGTGCCAGCACACGCGGGACTAGCGGGAGGTATGAGCAGTTCTTC.

The genes are TRBV3-1 (or the pseudogene TRBV3-2) and TRBJ2-5; possible D gene TRBD2, 6 bases. V lost 5 bases, J lost 3 bases, and 16 bases lay in between. The CDR3 is 15 residues long. Germline V CDR1 and CDR2: LGHDT, YNNKEL (reference sequence). CDR3 in DNA: TGTGCCAGCAGCTATGGAACGTTAGCGGAAGAGACCCAGTACTTC. This encodes CASSYGTLAEETQYF.

This chain uses TRBV10-2 with TRBJ1-4; 7 bases align to TRBD1. This CDR3 region has 14 residues. J gave up 7 bases and V 6 bases, and 8 bases lay outside the gene matches. CDR1 and CDR2 (germline): WSHSY, SAAADI. In DNA, the CDR3 is TGCGCCAGCAGCGACAGGGAGAGGAGTGAAAAACTGTTTTTT. It encodes CASSDRERSEKLFF.

The chain has TRBV30 and TRBJ2-1; 7 bases fit TRBD1. Germline CDR1 reads GTSNPN; CDR2 reads SVGIG (reference sequence). The CDR3 is 14 amino acids. V was pared by 3 bases and J by 5 bases, with 7 bases of the junction left unmatched. The CDR3 is CAWRVQGRDNEQFF. The CDR3 DNA follows: TGTGCCTGGAGGGTACAGGGGCGCGACAATGAGCAGTTCTTC.

The CDR3 is CASSFERLAGGLYEQYF. CDR3 coding DNA: TGTGCCAGCAGCTTCGAACGCCTAGCGGGAGGTCTCTACGAGCAGTACTTC. This rearrangement joins TRBV5-5 to TRBJ2-7; 11 nucleotides match TRBD2. CDR1 and CDR2 (germline): SGHKS, YYEKEE (reference sequence). The trim removed 2 bases at V and 3 bases at J, leaving 10 bases unmatched. The CDR3 covers 17 residues.

In its sample, this clone was seen once. This chain joins TRBV6-6 and TRBJ1-2; 10 bases map to TRBD1. The CDR3 totals 13 residues. Looked up from germline, CDR1 is MNHNY and CDR2 is SVGAGI (reference sequence). The V and J ends lost 6 bases and 10 bases, in that order; junction bases with no gene match: 8. The CDR3 is CASSPTGTGVYTF. In DNA form, the CDR3 reads TGTGCCAGCAGCCCTACCGGGACAGGGGTCTACACCTTC.

The V gene is TRBV3-1 (or the pseudogene TRBV3-2), the J gene TRBJ2-2, with D possibly matching TRBD1 (6 bases). CDR3 length: 15 residues. Germline V gene data show CDR1 as LGHDT and CDR2 as YNNKEL (reference sequence). V lost 3 bases, J lost 5 bases, and 13 bases lay in between. The CDR3 protein is CASSQWKGVTGELFF. The CDR3 DNA reads TGTGCCAGCAGCCAGTGGAAGGGGGTGACCGGGGAGCTGTTTTTT.

The V gene is TRBV19, the J gene TRBJ1-5; TRBD1 matches 7 bases. The CDR3 sequence is 14 residues long. CDR1 is LNHDA and CDR2 is SQIVND in the germline V gene (reference sequence). The V segment lost 10 bases and the J segment 3 bases; nucleotides outside the gene matches: 9. The CDR3 sequence is CATSDRVVNQPQHF. CDR3 bases: TGTGCCACTTCCGACAGGGTGGTCAATCAGCCCCAGCATTTT.

The chain uses TRBV10-3 and TRBJ2-3; possibly TRBD1 for D (6 bases). V was shortened by 7 bases and J by 9 bases, with 20 bases between the two germline ends. Germline V gives CDR1 ENHRY, CDR2 SYGVKD. The CDR3 spans 14 residues. The CDR3 protein is CAITLRGDLGTQYF. The DNA for the CDR3 is TGTGCCATCACCCTCAGGGGAGATCTAGGAACGCAGTATTTT.

This rearrangement joins TRBV3-1 (or the pseudogene TRBV3-2) to TRBJ1-2; D is ambiguous. The V gene's germline CDR1 is LGHDT and CDR2 YNNKEL (reference sequence). The V end was cut by 1 base, the J end by 8 bases, with 11 bases between. CDR3 length: 13 amino acids. The CDR3 nucleotides read TGTGCCAGCAGCCAAGCTGGCATAACGGGCTACACCTTC. Protein product: CASSQAGITGYTF.

Points on this clone: One end of the junction fails to match germline, which may point to a read error. J is TRBJ2-7 and V is TRBV12-3 or TRBV12-4; D might be TRBD2 (6 bases). There are 13 residues in the CDR3. CDR3 region: CASSLFPGSGSDF. CDR3 DNA sequence: TGTGCCAGCAGTTTGTTTCCCGGGAGCGGTTCCGACTTC.

The chain combines TRBV2 with TRBJ2-7; D may be TRBD1 (5 bases). Trimming cost V 3 bases and J 3 bases, with 12 bases left between them. The CDR3 contains 14 residues. Germline V CDR1 and CDR2: SNHLY, FYNNEI. CDR3 DNA: TGTGCCAGCAGTGACCAGGGCGGAGTCTACGAGCAGTACTTC. Residues: CASSDQGGVYEQYF.

This clone was recorded once. The chain recombines TRBV9 with TRBJ1-1, with TRBD1 identical over 7 bases. Per the germline V gene, CDR1 is SGDLS and CDR2 is YYNGEE. V dropped 4 bases and J dropped 3; count of bases not matched to a gene: 6. CDR3 size: 14 residues. The CDR3 region is CASSRQGTDTEAFF. CDR3 nucleotide sequence: TGTGCCAGCAGCCGACAGGGTACGGACACTGAAGCTTTCTTT.

The gene calls are TRBV4-2 and TRBJ2-7, with 7 bases fitting TRBD2. Trimming took 0 bases from V and 4 from J; bases not matched to a gene: 12. Germline V gives CDR1 LGHNA, CDR2 YNFKEQ. The CDR3 is made up of 17 amino acids. CDR3 in amino acids: CASSQDTGGGIVYEQYF. CDR3 DNA sequence: TGTGCCAGCAGCCAAGATACGGGGGGAGGGATAGTGTACGAGCAGTACTTC.

The V and J genes are TRBV18 and TRBJ2-2, with a weak D call TRBD2 (5 bases). The CDR3 loop spans 12 amino acids. V lost 3 bases and J lost 8, with 7 bases in between. Germline V lookup: CDR1 KGHSH, CDR2 LQKENI. The CDR3 nucleotides are TGTGCCAGCTCACCCCCGGGGGGGGAGCTGTTTTTT. It is translated as CASSPPGGELFF.

A few counts support this clone. The J gene is TRBJ1-2, the V gene TRBV18; TRBD1 aligns across 11 bases. This CDR3 spans 15 amino acids. Germline V gene lookup returns CDR1 KGHSH and CDR2 LQKENI. V dropped 0 bases and J dropped 8; count of bases not matched to a gene: 5. CDR3 residues: CASSPPGQGARGYTF. The CDR3 DNA sequence: TGTGCCAGCTCACCACCAGGACAGGGGGCGCGCGGCTACACCTTC.

This chain connects TRBV7-2 to TRBJ1-1; D is ambiguous. The germline CDR1 and CDR2 sequences are SGHTA and FQGNSA. The length of the CDR3 is 12 residues. The V and J ends lost 2 bases and 1 base respectively, with 2 bases between them. The CDR3 nucleotides are TGTGCCAGCAGCTTACAGAACACTGAAGCTTTCTTT. Encoded protein: CASSLQNTEAFF.

The chain employs TRBV7-6 and TRBJ2-2, with 7 positions matching TRBD2. The CDR3 has 15 amino acids. Germline V gene data show CDR1 as SGHVS and CDR2 as FNYEAQ. V lost 1 base and J lost 5; bases outside the gene matches: 4. In DNA, the CDR3 is TGTGCCAGCAGCTTAGAACTAGCGAGGACCGGGGAGCTGTTTTTT. Amino acids: CASSLELARTGELFF.

The chain has TRBV5-1 and TRBJ1-4; weak D call: TRBD1 (5 bases). In germline, CDR1 is SGHRS, CDR2 YFSETQ. This CDR3 region has 15 residues. V gave up 4 bases and J gave up 5 bases, with 15 bases separating them. CDR3: CASSPLGGGNEKLFF. Here the CDR3 DNA reads TGCGCCAGCAGCCCTCTTGGGGGGGGAAATGAAAAACTGTTTTTT.

The chain recombines TRBV30 with TRBJ1-1; the D gene is possibly TRBD1 (6 bases). The CDR3 sequence is 13 residues long. The V gene's germline CDR1 is GTSNPN and CDR2 SVGIG (reference sequence). V was cut by 3 bases and J by 7 bases, with 15 bases left in between. For the CDR3, the DNA is TGTGCCTGGAGCCCCCAGGGGCTGGGTGAAGCTTTCTTT. Protein: CAWSPQGLGEAFF.

The V and J genes are TRBV7-9 and TRBJ1-2; D not resolved. The CDR3 extends over 14 amino acids. Germline assignment: CDR1 SEHNR and CDR2 FQNEAQ (reference sequence). The V gene lost 0 bases and the J gene lost 0 bases, with 5 bases spanning the gap. This CDR3 reads CASSLALANYGYTF. The CDR3 bases are TGTGCCAGCAGCTTAGCTTTAGCTAACTATGGCTACACCTTC.

The chain uses TRBV5-1 and TRBJ2-5; 8 bases are shared with TRBD2. Unmatched junction bases numbered 5, after V lost 3 bases and J lost 4 bases. The CDR3 contains 14 residues. The V gene's germline CDR1 is SGHRS and CDR2 YFSETQ. Written as DNA, the CDR3 is TGCGCCAGCAGCTCCTTAGCGGGAACAGAGACCCAGTACTTC. Translated: CASSSLAGTETQYF.

This clone appeared a few times. The chain carries TRBV30 and TRBJ1-2; no clear D. With 0 bases removed from V and 14 bases from J, the gap between germline ends came to 13 bases. CDR3 length: 11 amino acids. The germline V gene encodes CDR1 GTSNPN and CDR2 SVGIG (reference sequence). CDR3 protein: CAWSVRDLRTF. CDR3 coding DNA: TGTGCCTGGAGTGTACGAGACCTGAGGACCTTC.

The chain combines TRBV15 with TRBJ1-5; 10 bases agree with TRBD1. The CDR3 runs 14 residues. Trimming at V came to 9 bases and at J to 6 bases, leaving 8 bases not matched to a gene. Germline V CDR1 and CDR2: LNHNV, YYDKDF (reference sequence). The CDR3 nucleotides are TGTGCCACTGGGACAGGGGAACGGAGTCAGCCCCAGCATTTT. This gives the protein CATGTGERSQPQHF.

This chain joins TRBV2 and TRBJ2-1; D remains ambiguous. CDR3 size: 13 residues. Germline assignment: CDR1 SNHLY and CDR2 FYNNEI. V was pared by 3 bases and J by 8 bases, with 11 bases between. CDR3 residues: CASSDRHIDEQFF. CDR3 in DNA: TGTGCCAGCAGTGATAGACATATCGATGAGCAGTTCTTC.